Described below is a single T cell receptor (beta chain) sequence and its context. Its cognate antigen is unknown. The entry originates in a study of radiation and T cells in renal cell carcinoma. Whole-study context: Nephrectomy followed 15 Gy stereotactic body radiation by 4 weeks.

Losses at the gene ends were 6 bases for V and 2 bases for J; bases not matched to a gene: 7. The CDR3 totals 15 residues. Germline V gives CDR1 MNHNS, CDR2 SASEGT. Clones were read by immunoSEQ multiplex PCR, and TCRdb kept only the in-frame ones, dropping some. Of about 130,000 clones listed, around nine tenths are singletons. Time point indicated: baseline pretreatment blood. Regarding treatment: 15 Gy SBRT to primary tumor, nephrectomy 4 weeks later. The patient's renal cell carcinoma had clear cell pathology. Study outcomes and limitations: In blood, top tumor clones expanded by 2 weeks, shrinking by 4. Baseline intratumoral clonotype presence is unknown without pretreatment biopsies.

Source: blood, taken from a patient whose treatment included radiotherapy and nephrectomy. The clonotype comes from a woman between 50 and 59 years old with renal cell carcinoma. The V and J genes are TRBV6-1 and TRBJ1-3; TRBD1 matches at 7 bases. Here the CDR3 reads CASRGITGAGNTIYF. The CDR3 DNA sequence: TGTGCCAGCAGAGGAATCACAGGGGCTGGAAACACCATATATTTT.